This T cell receptor beta chain was recovered during a study of T cells in Graves' hyperthyroidism and ophthalmopathy. RNA transcripts were the template for amplifying TCR beta CDR3 regions. The TCR CDR3 first-round RT-PCR relied on the HTBI primer set. From the multiplex PCR reads, TCRdb called clonotypes with MiXCR, one entry per CDR3 protein. The sample records roughly 300,000 distinct CDR3 sequences, 18% being singletons. As regards this clonotype: Its antigen is unidentified.

The CDR3 totals 14 residues. Trimming took 4 bases from V and 7 from J; bases not matched to a gene: 9. Germline V gives CDR1 LGHDT, CDR2 YNNKEL (reference sequence). Stable hyperthyroidism: no ophthalmopathy progression over 18 months of follow-up. Exclusion followed for patients with uncontrolled infection, other autoimmune disease, pregnancy or lactation. Clinicians diagnosed patients from clinical symptoms, serum thyroxine and TRAb, thyroid ultrasound and orbital computed tomography. Broader study findings: Onset of ophthalmopathy came a median roughly 6.5 months after the model predicted it.

The clonotype comes from a woman in her fifties or sixties with Graves' hyperthyroidism. The gene calls are TRBV3-1 and TRBJ1-1; 7 bases map to TRBD1. Sequences were obtained from blood. CDR3: CASSPRDSSFEAFF. The CDR3 DNA reads TGTGCCAGCAGCCCTCGGGACAGTAGTTTTGAAGCTTTCTTT. Based on the CDR3 plus reference TRBV3-1 and TRBJ1-1, the full variable domain is DTAVSQTPKYLVTQMGNDKSIKCEQNLGHDTMYWYKQDSKKFLKIMFSYNNKELIINETVPNRFSPKSPDKAHLNLHINSLELGDSAVYFCASSPRDSSFEAFFGQGTRLTVV.